Each of the 7 T cell receptor beta chains below was sequenced from the same sample in a study of cytomegalovirus exposure and HLA in healthy donors. The PCR contained 60 Vbeta and 13 Jbeta primers. Repertoires were generated with immunoSEQ multiplex PCR, while TCRdb's copy carries only in-frame clones and drops some. Of roughly 100,000 clones in the sample, over 75% were seen once. The source material was PBMCs. These receptor sequences come from a man in his 60s in good health and CMV-seropositive.

This chain connects TRBV6-5 to TRBJ1-4; D unresolved. The CDR3 has 15 residues. The V gene's germline CDR1 is MNHEY and CDR2 SVGAGI. V was pared by 0 bases and J by 7 bases, with 12 bases between. For the CDR3, the DNA is TGTGCCAGCAGTTACTCAAGAGGATTGGGTGAAAAACTGTTTTTT. Translated: CASSYSRGLGEKLFF.

The J gene is TRBJ1-5, the V gene TRBV19; D is perhaps TRBD1 (6 bases). The V end lost 7 bases, the J end lost 7 bases, and 14 bases lay between the germline ends. The germline gives CDR1 LNHDA, CDR2 SQIVND (reference sequence). The CDR3 is 13 amino acids. The CDR3 region has the DNA TGTGCCAGTACCCCGAGGGGGAGCCAGCCCCAGCATTTT. Amino acids: CASTPRGSQPQHF.

The V call is TRBV19, the J call TRBJ1-2; 7 bases align to TRBD1. Germline loops: CDR1 LNHDA, CDR2 SQIVND (reference sequence). V gave up 5 bases and J gave up 4 bases; unmatched junction bases: 7. CDR3 length: 14 amino acids. CDR3 amino acids: CASSVPGQTYGYTF. CDR3 coding DNA: TGTGCCAGTAGTGTTCCGGGACAGACCTATGGCTACACCTTC.

V usage is TRBV4-1 and J usage is TRBJ2-5; 9 bases agree with TRBD1. The ends lost 2 bases at V and 2 bases at J; junction bases unmatched: 9. CDR1 and CDR2 (germline): MGHRA, YSYEKL. The CDR3 has 17 residues. The CDR3 sequence: CASSQMDRGKEQETQYF. Written as DNA, the CDR3 is TGCGCCAGCAGCCAAATGGACAGGGGAAAGGAACAAGAGACCCAGTACTTC.

Comment on this clone: One end of the junction fails to match germline, which may point to a read error. This specimen includes other DNA sequences encoding the same CDR3. This rearrangement joins TRBV15 to TRBJ1-6; D might be TRBD1 (5 bases). Germline V gene data show CDR1 as LNHNV and CDR2 as YYDKDF (reference sequence). The CDR3 extends over 14 amino acids. CDR3 region: CATSAGTGNSPLHF. For the CDR3, the DNA is TGTGCCACCAGCGCCGGGACTGGTAATTCCCCCCTCCACTTT.

The rearrangement joins TRBV5-1 to TRBJ2-1; 10 bases agree with TRBD2. This CDR3 has 15 amino acids. CDR1 and CDR2 from the germline V gene are SGHRS and YFSETQ. V lost 4 bases to trimming and J lost 4 bases; unmatched junction nucleotides: 5. In DNA, the CDR3 is TGCGCCAGCAGCGTACTAGCGGGGTCTTACAATGAGCAGTTCTTC. This gives the protein CASSVLAGSYNEQFF.

Regarding this clone: The junction shows a germline mismatch at one end, possibly a read error. The genes are TRBV7-2 and TRBJ1-2, with 9 positions matching TRBD1. The CDR3 loop spans 17 amino acids. The germline gives CDR1 SGHTA, CDR2 FQGNSA. DNA for the CDR3: TGTGCCAGCAGCTTAGCTGGGGGGGGACAGGGATCAGGTGGCCACACCTTC. It is translated as CASSLAGGGQGSGGHTF. Full variable domain (remainder filled in from reference TRBV7-2 and TRBJ1-2): GAGVSQSPSNKVTEKGKDVELRCDPISGHTALYWYRQSLGQGLEFLIYFQGNSAPDKSGLPSDRFSAERTGGSVSTLTIQRTQQEDSAVYLCASSLAGGGQGSGGHTFGSGTRLTVV.